This passage covers 15 T cell receptor beta chains from one sample sequenced in a study of early T cells in non-severe SARS-CoV-2 infection. TCRdb re-called the 5' RACE reads with MiXCR, one entry per CDR3 protein. There are about 30,000 distinct CDR3 sequences in the sample; over 6.5% occur only once, and over 30% lies in the top ten. The sample consisted of whole blood. These receptors all stem from an adult who was a healthcare worker with PCR-confirmed SARS-CoV-2 infection or an uninfected control (not recorded which).

This clonotype has only a few counts. This chain connects TRBV7-9 to TRBJ2-1, with 9 nucleotides matching TRBD2. Looked up from germline, CDR1 is SEHNR and CDR2 is FQNEAQ (reference sequence). The CDR3 totals 15 residues. V was clipped by 7 bases and J by 4 bases; unmatched bases: 8. In DNA form, the CDR3 reads TGTGCCAGCATGGGGCGGGAGGGCCGGTACAATGAGCAGTTCTTC. Protein product: CASMGREGRYNEQFF.

This clonotype was seen ten or more times. The chain couples TRBV18 to TRBJ2-7, with 13 bases lining up with TRBD2. The CDR3 spans 19 residues. The germline CDR1 and CDR2 sequences are KGHSH and LQKENI. J was trimmed by 4 bases and V by 2 bases; bases with no gene match: 14. CDR3 DNA: TGTGCCAGCTCACCAAAATCGGAGACTAGCGGGGGGTCTCCGTACGAGCAGTACTTC. This translates into CASSPKSETSGGSPYEQYF.

The genes are TRBV5-1 and TRBJ2-7; D is ambiguous. Germline CDR1 is SGHRS and CDR2 is YFSETQ. V was trimmed by 0 bases and J by 9 bases, leaving 7 bases between them. The CDR3 spans 11 residues. The CDR3, as DNA: TGCGCCAGCAGCTTGGGGCAGGTGCAGTACTTC. Its protein is CASSLGQVQYF.

This clonotype occurred many times. The chain joins TRBV7-9 to TRBJ1-2; no clear D gene. V was shortened by 2 bases and J by 1 base, with 5 bases between the two germline ends. CDR3 size: 13 residues. Germline-derived CDR1 and CDR2 are SEHNR and FQNEAQ (reference sequence). CDR3 region: CASSLSFNYGYTF. In nucleotides, the CDR3 is TGTGCCAGCAGCTTAAGCTTTAACTATGGCTACACCTTC. Full variable domain (outside the CDR3, taken from reference TRBV7-9 and TRBJ1-2): DTGVSQNPRHKITKRGQNVTFRCDPISEHNRLYWYRQTLGQGPEFLTYFQNEAQLEKSRLLSDRFSAERPKGSFSTLEIQRTEQGDSAMYLCASSLSFNYGYTFGSGTRLTVV.

V gene TRBV7-2 combines with J gene TRBJ1-3; the D is unclear. The length of the CDR3 is 17 residues. The germline V gene encodes CDR1 SGHTA and CDR2 FQGNSA. Trimming removed 2 bases at V and 2 bases at J, with 16 bases between. The CDR3 region is CASSLIGLESPGNTIYF. CDR3 sequence (DNA): TGTGCCAGCAGCTTAATTGGGCTCGAGTCACCTGGAAACACCATATATTTT.

This clonotype came up many times. The rearrangement links TRBV20-1 to TRBJ2-6; D gene unclear. Deletions cut 1 base from V and 2 bases from J, with 6 bases between. The germline gives CDR1 DFQATT, CDR2 SNEGSKA (reference sequence). The CDR3 runs 14 residues. Written as DNA, the CDR3 is TGCAGTGCTAGAGTTCGTCCTGGGGCCAACGTCCTGACTTTC. Its translation: CSARVRPGANVLTF.

This clonotype was seen ten or more times. The chain links TRBV20-1 to TRBJ1-5; D is unresolved. The CDR3 spans 12 residues. The V and J ends lost 6 bases and 0 bases respectively, with 6 bases between them. Germline values: CDR1 DFQATT, CDR2 SNEGSKA (reference sequence). CDR3 in DNA: TGCAGTGCCCAGTATAGCAATCAGCCCCAGCATTTT. It is translated as CSAQYSNQPQHF.

This clonotype has only a few counts. Here the CDR3 omits its conserved ending phenylalanine or tryptophan, so a read error is the likely source. V usage is TRBV11-2 and J usage is TRBJ2-7; D is possibly TRBD1 or TRBD2 (7 bases each). V lost 5 bases, J lost 1 base, and 15 bases lay in between. Germline values: CDR1 SGHAT, CDR2 FQNNGV. The CDR3 is 15 residues long. The CDR3 DNA reads as TGTGCCAGCAGCCCAGCGGGACAGCCGTCCTACGAGCAGTACTCC. Translation: CASSPAGQPSYEQYS.

About this clonotype itself: Relative to the germline gene, one junction end is altered; a read error may explain this. The chain combines TRBV11-2 with TRBJ2-7; D is possibly TRBD1 (6 bases). This CDR3 contains 14 residues. Germline V lookup: CDR1 SGHAT, CDR2 FQNNGV. The CDR3 region is CTSSSRGFTYEQYF. CDR3 DNA sequence: TGTACCAGCAGCTCCAGGGGATTCACCTACGAGCAGTACTTC.

This clonotype was seen repeatedly, ten times or more. The genes are TRBV5-4 and TRBJ2-5; 10 nucleotides align to TRBD1. V trimming: 2 bases; J trimming: 3 bases; junction bases outside the gene matches: 4. The length of the CDR3 is 15 residues. Germline V CDR1 and CDR2: SGHNT, YYREEE (reference sequence). The DNA of the CDR3 is TGTGCCAGCAGCTTAAGGGGACAGGGGAAAGAGACCCAGTACTTC. This translates into CASSLRGQGKETQYF.

This clonotype has ten or more counts. The chain is built from TRBV9 and TRBJ2-3; D is ambiguous. The germline V gene has CDR1 SGDLS and CDR2 YYNGEE. This CDR3 comprises 16 residues. Trimming stripped 6 bases from V and 3 bases from J, with 20 bases between. CDR3 nucleotides: TGTGCCAGCACCTCCGGCGGCGGAGCTTGGACAGATACGCAGTATTTT. Its protein is CASTSGGGAWTDTQYF.

This clonotype showed up many times. This chain uses TRBV7-3 with TRBJ2-3; D unresolved. The CDR3 totals 14 residues. In germline, CDR1 is SGHTA, CDR2 FQGTGA. Deletions cut 1 base from V and 5 bases from J, with 10 bases between. CDR3 bases: TGTGCCAGCAGCTTAAATCGTAATGGAGATACGCAGTATTTT. It specifies CASSLNRNGDTQYF.

This clonotype was counted many times. The genes are TRBV28 and TRBJ1-6, with TRBD1 identical over 7 bases. V trimming: 1 base; J trimming: 7 bases; junction bases outside the gene matches: 4. Germline CDR1 MDHEN, CDR2 SYDVKM. This CDR3 comprises 15 residues. The CDR3 DNA follows: TGTGCCAGCAGTTTATCTCGACAGGGCAATTCACCCCTCCACTTT. It specifies CASSLSRQGNSPLHF.

This clonotype was detected ten times or more. The chain uses TRBV6-2 or TRBV6-3 and TRBJ1-5; D call uncertain. The V and J ends lost 6 bases and 2 bases respectively, with 17 bases between them. Germline V lookup: CDR1 MNHEY, CDR2 SVGEGT. The CDR3 is 16 amino acids. As DNA, the CDR3 is TGTGCCAGCAGACATCCCCGGAGGGAGGGCAATCAGCCCCAGCATTTT. Residues: CASRHPRREGNQPQHF.

This clonotype was counted many times. The chain joins TRBV28 to TRBJ1-1; 8 positions agree with TRBD1. Germline-derived CDR1 and CDR2 are MDHEN and SYDVKM. This CDR3 is 15 amino acids long. V dropped 5 bases and J dropped 2; count of bases not matched to a gene: 7. CDR3 sequence: CASSATGESNTEAFF. The CDR3 DNA is TGTGCCAGCAGTGCGACAGGGGAAAGCAACACTGAAGCTTTCTTT.